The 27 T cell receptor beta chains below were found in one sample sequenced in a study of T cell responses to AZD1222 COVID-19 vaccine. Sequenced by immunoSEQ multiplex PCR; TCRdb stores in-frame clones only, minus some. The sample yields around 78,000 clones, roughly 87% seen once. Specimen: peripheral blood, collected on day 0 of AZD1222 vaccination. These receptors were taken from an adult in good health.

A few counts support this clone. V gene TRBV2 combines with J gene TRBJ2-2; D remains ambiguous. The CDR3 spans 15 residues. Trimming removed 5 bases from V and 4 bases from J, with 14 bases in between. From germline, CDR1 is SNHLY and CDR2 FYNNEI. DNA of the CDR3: TGTGCCAGCAGTCTTGCTTTTGGACCCACCGGGGAGCTGTTTTTT. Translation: CASSLAFGPTGELFF.

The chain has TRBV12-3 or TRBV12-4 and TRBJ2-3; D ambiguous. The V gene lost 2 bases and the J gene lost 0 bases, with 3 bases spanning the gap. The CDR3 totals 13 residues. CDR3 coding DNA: TGTGCCAGCAGTTTACGGAGCACAGATACGCAGTATTTT. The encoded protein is CASSLRSTDTQYF.

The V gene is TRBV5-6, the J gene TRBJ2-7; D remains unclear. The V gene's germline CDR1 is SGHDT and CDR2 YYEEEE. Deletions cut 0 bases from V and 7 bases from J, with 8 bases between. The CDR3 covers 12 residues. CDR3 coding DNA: TGTGCCAGCAGCTTGGCCGGGTGGGAGCAGTACTTC. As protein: CASSLAGWEQYF. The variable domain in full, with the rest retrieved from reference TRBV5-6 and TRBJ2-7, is DAGVTQSPTHLIKTRGQQVTLRCSPKSGHDTVSWYQQALGQGPQFIFQYYEEEERQRGNFPDRFSGHQFPNYSSELNVNALLLGDSALYLCASSLAGWEQYFGPGTRLTVT.

CDR3 residues: CASSLGVPLFSYTF. CDR3 nucleotide sequence: TGTGCCAGCAGTTTGGGGGTTCCGCTATTCAGCTACACCTTC. The rearrangement links TRBV28 to TRBJ1-2; a weak D match, TRBD1 (5 bases). The CDR3 loop spans 14 amino acids. The germline CDR1 and CDR2 sequences are MDHEN and SYDVKM. Trimming removed 3 bases at V and 9 bases at J, with 17 bases between.

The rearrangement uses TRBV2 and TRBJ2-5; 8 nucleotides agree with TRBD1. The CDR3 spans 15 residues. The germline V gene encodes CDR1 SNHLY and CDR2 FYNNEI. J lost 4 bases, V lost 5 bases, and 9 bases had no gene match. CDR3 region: CASSPRDRNRETQYF. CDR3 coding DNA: TGTGCCAGCAGTCCCCGGGACAGGAACAGAGAGACCCAGTACTTC.

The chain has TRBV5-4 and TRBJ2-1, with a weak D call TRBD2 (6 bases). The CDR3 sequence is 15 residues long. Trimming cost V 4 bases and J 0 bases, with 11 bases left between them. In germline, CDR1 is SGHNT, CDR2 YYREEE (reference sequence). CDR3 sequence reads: CASSARGSSYNEQFF. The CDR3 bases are TGTGCCAGCAGCGCCCGGGGGAGCTCCTACAATGAGCAGTTCTTC.

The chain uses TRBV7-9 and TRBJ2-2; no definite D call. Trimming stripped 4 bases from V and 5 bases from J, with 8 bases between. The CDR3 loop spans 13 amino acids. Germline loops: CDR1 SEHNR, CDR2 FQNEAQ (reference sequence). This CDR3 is CASSSPGTGELFF. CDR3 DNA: TGTGCCAGCAGCTCCCCCGGGACCGGGGAGCTGTTTTTT.

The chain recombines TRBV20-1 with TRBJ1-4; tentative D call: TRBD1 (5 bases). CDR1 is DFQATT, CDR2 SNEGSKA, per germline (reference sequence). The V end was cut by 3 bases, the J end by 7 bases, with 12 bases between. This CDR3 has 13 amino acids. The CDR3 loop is CSASTGQGEKLFF. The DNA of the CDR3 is TGCAGTGCTAGTACTGGGCAGGGTGAAAAACTGTTTTTT.

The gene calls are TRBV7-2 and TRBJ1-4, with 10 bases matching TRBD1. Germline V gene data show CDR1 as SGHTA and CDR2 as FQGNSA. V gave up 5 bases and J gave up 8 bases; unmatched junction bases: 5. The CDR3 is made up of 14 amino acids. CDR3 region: CASSEGQGKEKLFF. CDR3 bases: TGTGCCAGCAGCGAGGGACAGGGGAAGGAAAAACTGTTTTTT.

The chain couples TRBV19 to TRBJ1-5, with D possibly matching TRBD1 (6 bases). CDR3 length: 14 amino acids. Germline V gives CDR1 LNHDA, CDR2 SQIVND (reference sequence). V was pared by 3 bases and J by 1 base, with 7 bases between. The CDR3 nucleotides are TGTGCCAGTAGTATCACAGGGAGCAATCAGCCCCAGCATTTT. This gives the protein CASSITGSNQPQHF. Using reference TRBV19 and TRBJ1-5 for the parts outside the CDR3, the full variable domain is DGGITQSPKYLFRKEGQNVTLSCEQNLNHDAMYWYRQDPGQGLRLIYYSQIVNDFQKGDIAEGYSVSREKKESFPLTVTSAQKNPTAFYLCASSITGSNQPQHFGDGTRLSIL.

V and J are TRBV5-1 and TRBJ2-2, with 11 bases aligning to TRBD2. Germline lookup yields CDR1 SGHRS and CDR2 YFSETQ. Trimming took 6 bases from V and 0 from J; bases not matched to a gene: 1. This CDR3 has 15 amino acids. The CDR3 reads CASTLAGANTGELFF. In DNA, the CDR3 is TGCGCCAGCACACTAGCGGGAGCGAACACCGGGGAGCTGTTTTTT.

CDR3 nucleotide sequence: TGTGCCAGCAGTGACCTGAGCTCCTATAATTCACCCCTCCACTTT. This codes for CASSDLSSYNSPLHF. The chain links TRBV2 to TRBJ1-6; D uncertain. CDR1 and CDR2 from the germline V gene are SNHLY and FYNNEI. The CDR3 has 15 amino acids. V was pared by 3 bases and J by 0 bases, with 6 bases between. The full variable domain, in which reference TRBV2 and TRBJ1-6 provide the parts outside the CDR3, is EPEVTQTPSHQVTQMGQEVILRCVPISNHLYFYWYRQILGQKVEFLVSFYNNEISEKSEIFDDQFSVERPDGSNFTLKIRSTKLEDSAMYFCASSDLSSYNSPLHFGNGTRLTVT.

CDR3 nucleotide sequence: TGTGCCAGCACACTGGACAGGGGCCAGGGAGGACTGTTTTTT. Protein: CASTLDRGQGGLFF. The J gene is TRBJ1-4, the V gene TRBV28; 9 nucleotides agree with TRBD1. The CDR3 spans 14 residues. The V gene end was trimmed by 7 bases and the J gene end by 13 bases; junction bases not matched to a gene: 13. Germline V gives CDR1 MDHEN, CDR2 SYDVKM.

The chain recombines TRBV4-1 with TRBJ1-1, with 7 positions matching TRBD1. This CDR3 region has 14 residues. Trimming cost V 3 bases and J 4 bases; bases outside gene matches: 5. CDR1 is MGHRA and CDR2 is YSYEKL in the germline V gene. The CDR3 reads CASSQDRFITEAFF. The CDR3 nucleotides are TGCGCCAGCAGCCAGGACAGGTTTATCACTGAAGCTTTCTTT.

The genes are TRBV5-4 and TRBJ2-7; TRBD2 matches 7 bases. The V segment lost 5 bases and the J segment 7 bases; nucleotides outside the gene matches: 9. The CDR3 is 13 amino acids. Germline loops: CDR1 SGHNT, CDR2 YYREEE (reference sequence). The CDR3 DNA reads TGTGCCAGCAGTCCCGAAAGTAGCGGGGAGCAGTACTTC. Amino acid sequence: CASSPESSGEQYF.

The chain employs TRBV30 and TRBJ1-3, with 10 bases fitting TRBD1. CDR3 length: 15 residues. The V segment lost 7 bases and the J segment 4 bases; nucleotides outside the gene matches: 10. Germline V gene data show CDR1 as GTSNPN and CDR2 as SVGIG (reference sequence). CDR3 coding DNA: TGTGCCTTGCTAGCGGGGACAGGGGTAGGAAACACCATATATTTT. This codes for CALLAGTGVGNTIYF.

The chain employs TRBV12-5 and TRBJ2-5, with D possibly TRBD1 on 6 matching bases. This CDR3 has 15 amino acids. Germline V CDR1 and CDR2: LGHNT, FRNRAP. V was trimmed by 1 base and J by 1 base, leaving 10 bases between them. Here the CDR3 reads CASGLGSQGQETQYF. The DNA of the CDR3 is TGTGCTAGTGGTTTGGGGTCACAGGGCCAAGAGACCCAGTACTTC.

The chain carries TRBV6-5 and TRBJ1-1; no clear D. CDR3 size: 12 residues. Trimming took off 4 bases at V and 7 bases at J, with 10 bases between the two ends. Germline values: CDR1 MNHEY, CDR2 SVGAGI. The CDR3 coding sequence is TGTGCCAGCAGTTCCCCCCCGGGTGAAGCTTTCTTT. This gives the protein CASSSPPGEAFF.

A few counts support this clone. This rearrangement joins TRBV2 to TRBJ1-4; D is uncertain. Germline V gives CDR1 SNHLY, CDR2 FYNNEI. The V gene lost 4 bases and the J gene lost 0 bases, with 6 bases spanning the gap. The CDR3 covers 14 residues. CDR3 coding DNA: TGTGCCAGCAGTGCGGGTTCAACTAATGAAAAACTGTTTTTT. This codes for CASSAGSTNEKLFF.

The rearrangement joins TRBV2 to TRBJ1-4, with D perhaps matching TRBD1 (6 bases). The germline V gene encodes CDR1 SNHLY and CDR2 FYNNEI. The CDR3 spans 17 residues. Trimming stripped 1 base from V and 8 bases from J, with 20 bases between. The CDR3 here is CASSEGWTMDRGEKLFF. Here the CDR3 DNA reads TGTGCCAGCAGTGAAGGATGGACCATGGACAGAGGGGAAAAACTGTTTTTT.

CDR3 region: CASSTGTSGAYEQYF. The CDR3 DNA reads as TGCGCCAGCAGCACTGGGACTAGCGGGGCCTACGAGCAGTACTTC. The chain has TRBV5-1 and TRBJ2-7; TRBD2 agrees at 13 bases. J gave up 2 bases and V 4 bases, and 3 bases lay outside the gene matches. The CDR3 is 15 residues long. The germline V gene encodes CDR1 SGHRS and CDR2 YFSETQ.

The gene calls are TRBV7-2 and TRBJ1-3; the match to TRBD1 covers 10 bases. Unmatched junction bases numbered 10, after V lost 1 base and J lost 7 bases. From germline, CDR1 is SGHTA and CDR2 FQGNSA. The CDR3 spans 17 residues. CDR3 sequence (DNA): TGTGCCAGCAGCTTAGGGCTAGGGACAGGGGACTCGAACACCATATATTTT. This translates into CASSLGLGTGDSNTIYF.

The CDR3 spells CASSQDGAAPSAYGYTF. CDR3 DNA sequence: TGCGCCAGCAGCCAAGATGGGGCGGCACCCTCTGCCTATGGCTACACCTTC. V usage is TRBV4-1 and J usage is TRBJ1-2; possibly TRBD1 for D (5 bases). Germline V lookup: CDR1 MGHRA, CDR2 YSYEKL. The CDR3 is 17 amino acids. V dropped 0 bases and J dropped 4 bases, with 18 bases sitting between them.

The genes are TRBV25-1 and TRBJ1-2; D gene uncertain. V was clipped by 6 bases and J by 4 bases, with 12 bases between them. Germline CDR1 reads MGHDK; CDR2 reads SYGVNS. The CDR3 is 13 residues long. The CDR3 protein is CASSPDSGYGYTF. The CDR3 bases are TGTGCCAGCAGCCCCGACTCCGGCTATGGCTACACCTTC.

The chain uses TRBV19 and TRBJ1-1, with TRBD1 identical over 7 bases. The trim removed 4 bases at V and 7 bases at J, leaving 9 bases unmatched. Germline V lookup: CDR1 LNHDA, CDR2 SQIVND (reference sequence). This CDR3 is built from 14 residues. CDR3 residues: CASSSGGGGDEAFF. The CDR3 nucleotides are TGTGCCAGTAGTAGCGGAGGAGGGGGCGATGAAGCTTTCTTT.

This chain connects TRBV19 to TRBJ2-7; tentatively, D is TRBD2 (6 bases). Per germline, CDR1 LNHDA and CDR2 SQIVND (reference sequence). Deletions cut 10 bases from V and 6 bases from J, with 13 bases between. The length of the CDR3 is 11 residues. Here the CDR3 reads CANPTRREQYF. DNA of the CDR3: TGTGCCAACCCGACTAGACGCGAGCAGTACTTC.

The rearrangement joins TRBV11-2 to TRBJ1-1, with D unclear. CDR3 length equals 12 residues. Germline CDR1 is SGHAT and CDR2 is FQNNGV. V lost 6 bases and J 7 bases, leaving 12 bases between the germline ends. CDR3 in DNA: TGTGCCAGCAGGGGGATGGGAGATGAAGCTTTCTTT. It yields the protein CASRGMGDEAFF.